This entry features one TCR beta chain sequence. Its cognate antigen has yet to be identified. No qualities accompany the bases; no much larger clone lies one base away. These data belong to a study of blood T cell repertoires in COVID-19 (dated by TCRdb to about 2020). Regarding the research as a whole: The collaborator samples originated in the United States, Italy and Spain and spanned the acute and convalescent phases of COVID-19. The material from the prospective study consisted of cDNA or gDNA derived from T cells, B-cell-depleted T cells, or PBMCs. Subjects who had been exposed to COVID-19, were actively infected with it, or had recovered from it provided the deeply sampled blood TCRbeta repertoires that made up the dataset. The repertoires were released in a freely available public database intended as a resource for research on the immune response to SARS-CoV-2. Samples were obtained from the ongoing ImmuneRACE study (first 160 participants) and from over 1,000 subjects provided by 6 global collaborators. Sample metadata almost always included a de-identified subject ID, COVID-19 status, age in years and sex. Where HLA class I and class II types were available, the types were taken from metadata supplied by the sample provider, not from assay-based typing.

The immunoSEQ Assay, a bias-controlled multiplex PCR, was used to amplify TCRbeta CDR3 regions from genomic DNA. From the authors' description of their analysis: The number of nucleated cells in each sample was estimated from the amplification of reference gene primers within the assay. To quantify the absolute abundance of each unique TCRbeta CDR3 rearrangement, sequence reads were collapsed and filtered. For each sample, productive Simpson clonality was calculated as the square root of Simpson's diversity index across productive rearrangements. What TCRdb holds here is the immuneACCESS table cut down to in-frame rearrangements. Part of the clones is not present; checked against another copy, under half of the missing clones reflect an unresolved V gene, and the others are unexplained. V, J and clone size are those of that table, while D and trimming were read from the DNA. The table for this sample lists approximately 300,000 clones; around 91% of them were counted only once. 4% to 5.5% of the sample is in the top ten clones.

The germline V gene encodes CDR1 SGHNT and CDR2 YYREEE (reference sequence). V and J are truncated by 5 bases and 1 base respectively, leaving an intervening sequence of 9 bases. Including the terminal cysteine and phenylalanine, the CDR3 comprises 13 residues. Here the CDR3 DNA is all that survives: 39 bases in frame from base 1. Study-wide conclusions, independent of this receptor: The amount of clinical and demographic metadata varied by source and participant and was provided uncurated.

Participants in the prospective study were enrolled through a virtual design, were aged roughly 18 to 100 years, and lived in about 25 United States geographic areas. Cohort assignment in the prospective study relied on participant-reported clinical history from a screening survey and a study questionnaire. In the prospective study, mobile phlebotomists collected whole blood, serum and a nasopharyngeal or oropharyngeal swab from each participant. Additional blood draws and questionnaires over an approximately two-month period could optionally be provided by prospective study participants. Blood samples from the prospective study were shipped frozen or at room temperature prior to DNA extraction.

The source is a woman in her late teens or twenties with acute COVID-19. Sequencing was done on a sample of PBMCs or T cells enriched from blood (not recorded which). The chain is assembled from TRBV5-4 and TRBJ2-5; TRBD1 could be the D gene, as 6 bases match. Here is the DNA: TGTGCCAGCAGAACAGGGTCCCAAGAGACCCAGTACTTC. The encoded protein is CASRTGSQETQYF.